This T cell receptor beta chain was captured by sequencing in a study of T cells in Graves' hyperthyroidism and ophthalmopathy (dated by TCRdb to between 2018 and 2020). For the study in its entirety: Peripheral blood was collected at initial diagnosis, before any treatment. An independent validation cohort of 18 to 20 hyperthyroidism patients and 17 patients who later progressed to ophthalmopathy tested prospective prediction of ophthalmopathy. In about 6 Graves' hyperthyroidism patients, the study also compared T-cell repertoires from thyroid tissue with T-cell repertoires from blood. The approximately 98 discovery patients were randomly divided into training and test sets at a 7:3 ratio. According to the paper, TCR Vbeta CDR3 sequencing was carried out on some 140 peripheral blood samples, which came from 40 to 45 ophthalmopathy, under 80 hyperthyroidism and approximately 17 progressor patients. TCR V-J signatures able to tell the groups apart were searched for in a discovery cohort of approximately 95 patients, of whom roughly 42 had Graves' ophthalmopathy and roughly 59 had stable Graves' hyperthyroidism. After blood sampling, hyperthyroidism patients were treated with methimazole at a starting dose of 30 mg daily, and ophthalmopathy patients were treated with high-dose intravenous methylprednisolone.

The TCR beta CDR3 regions were amplified from RNA transcripts. A first-round RT-PCR of the TCR CDR3 used the HTBI primer set with the Qiagen OneStep RT-PCR kit. Libraries were constructed in a second round of multiplex PCR, after which size selection and purification were carried out. Sequencing of the libraries was done on an Illumina HiSeq2000 using paired-end 100 bp reads. As for the original processing: SOAPnuke was used to process the raw data, throwing out any read that contained adapters or uncalled bases, had a mean Phred below 15, or lacked an exact constant-primer or identifier match. High-quality paired reads were merged using COPE v1.2.5, and each unique nucleotide sequence was defined as a clonotype. Clonotypes were aligned to IMGT TRBV, TRBD and TRBJ reference segments using MiTCR v1.1. Only V-J combinations with frequency above 0.0001, covering 99.2% of repertoires, were analysed. The TCS score was defined as F50 (clonal expansion) divided by E x V (chaos), with BLOSUM62-based TCRdist calculated between CDR3 peptides within each V-J. Welch's t-statistics and random forest reduced some 510 V-J features to roughly 13, which were used in a naive Bayes classifier (R e1071). The public reads were quality trimmed at Q25 with fastp and then assembled into clones with MiXCR by TCRdb, keeping productive beta chains. A single entry per CDR3 protein holds the most common genes and DNA from its merged rows. The V and J calls were not made by the authors but by TCRdb's processing. Across this sample there are 390,000 or so distinct CDR3 sequences, with approximately 15% seen only once. The biggest ten clones account for 13% of the sample.

Remarks on this clonotype: There is no known antigen for this receptor. Qualities for individual bases were not recorded, and no much larger clone is one base off.

Ophthalmopathy patients had moderately to severely active disease, with a Clinical Activity Score of 3 or more, a NOSPECS grade of 4 or more, and a disease duration of less than 3 months. Patients with uncontrolled infections, other autoimmune diseases, pregnancy or lactation were excluded. Clinical symptoms, serum thyroxine and TRAb, thyroid ultrasound, and orbital computed tomography formed the basis for the diagnoses. PBMCs were isolated from 8 to 10 ml of fresh peripheral blood by Ficoll-Paque density gradient centrifugation. Total RNA was extracted with Trizol reagent, and quality was checked on an Agilent 2100 Bioanalyzer. In the germline V gene, CDR1 corresponds to SGHRS and CDR2 to YFSETQ. V is cut back by 3 bases and J by 11 bases, with 8 bases in the junction unmatched. The CDR3, from cysteine to phenylalanine, totals 13 residues. Only the CDR3 part of the read is kept: 39 bases, read in frame from the first base.

Here is what the overall study found, with its caveats: Ophthalmopathy was separated from stable hyperthyroidism by a 13 V-J signature model, with around 90% sensitivity and just over 81% specificity obtained in cross-validation and 80%/75% obtained in testing. In validation, the model predicted progression to ophthalmopathy with approximately 70% sensitivity and around 72% specificity, a median of 6.5 months before onset. Most expanded thyroid clonotypes (frequency above 0.001) were also detected in blood, suggesting blood repertoires may reflect thyroid immune responses. No statistical method was used to fix the sample size in advance, and group allocation was not hidden from the investigators.

The chain joins TRBV5-1 to TRBJ2-1, and 7 bases in between align with TRBD2. This clonotype was sampled from a man younger than 30 with Graves' ophthalmopathy. The material sequenced was blood. The DNA sequence follows: TGCGCCAGCAGCTGGCTCGGGACTAATAAGCAGTTCTTC. Translation gives CASSWLGTNKQFF.